The 30 T cell receptor beta chains below all came from one sample that was sequenced in a study of shared clonotypes between healthy human individuals. Sequencing used immunoSEQ multiplex PCR; TCRdb keeps in-frame clones, though not all of them. The table includes 650,000 to 800,000 clones, 90% to 95% detected once. CD8 cells classed as naive were CD45RO-negative and positively selected for CCR7, excluding terminally differentiated effector memory CD45RA+ cells. Material: naive CD8+ T cells sorted from blood. The receptors come from a man under 40 in good health.

V gene TRBV9 combines with J gene TRBJ2-1; unclear D gene. The CDR3 is 17 amino acids. In germline, CDR1 is SGDLS, CDR2 YYNGEE. Trimming removed 0 bases from V and 9 bases from J, with 22 bases in between. The CDR3 DNA reads TGTGCCAGCAGCGTAGAAAGGGCCGGCCCTAGGAGAGTTGAGCAGTTCTTC. The encoded protein is CASSVERAGPRRVEQFF.

The J gene is TRBJ2-1, the V gene TRBV27; the D gene is possibly TRBD2 (5 bases). V lost 2 bases and J lost 3, with 8 bases in between. The germline V gene has CDR1 MNHEY and CDR2 SMNVEV (reference sequence). The CDR3 loop spans 14 amino acids. CDR3: CASSLMAGYNEQFF. The CDR3, as DNA: TGTGCCAGCAGTTTAATGGCGGGCTACAATGAGCAGTTCTTC.

The rearrangement uses TRBV10-3 and TRBJ2-1; maybe TRBD2 (6 bases). This CDR3 spans 15 amino acids. The germline gives CDR1 ENHRY, CDR2 SYGVKD. V was pared by 4 bases and J by 5 bases, with 15 bases between. The CDR3 region has the DNA TGTGCCATCAGTGGCATGCGGGAAGGCGACAATGAGCAGTTCTTC. Protein sequence: CAISGMREGDNEQFF.

The chain combines TRBV4-2 with TRBJ2-3; 7 bases are a match to TRBD1. The CDR3 contains 16 residues. The germline gives CDR1 LGHNA, CDR2 YNFKEQ. Losses at the gene ends were 0 bases for V and 5 bases for J; bases not matched to a gene: 8. CDR3 region: CASSQDLTGTGDTQYF. Here the CDR3 DNA reads TGTGCCAGCAGCCAAGATTTGACAGGGACGGGAGATACGCAGTATTTT.

V and J are TRBV27 and TRBJ2-3, with 9 bases aligning to TRBD2. The length of the CDR3 is 17 residues. Germline CDR1 MNHEY, CDR2 SMNVEV (reference sequence). Trimming took 3 bases from V and 3 from J; bases not matched to a gene: 10. Here the CDR3 DNA reads TGTGCCAGCAGTTTTCTTATTGGGACTAGCATTACAGATACGCAGTATTTT. Its protein product is CASSFLIGTSITDTQYF.

J is TRBJ2-4 and V is TRBV18; TRBD1 or TRBD2 may be the D gene (5 bases each). This CDR3 region has 18 residues. Germline lookup yields CDR1 KGHSH and CDR2 LQKENI. Deletions cut 1 base from V and 0 bases from J, with 16 bases between. CDR3 coding DNA: TGTGCCAGCTCACCACTGGCAGGGAGTGAGATAGCCAAAAACATTCAGTACTTC. It is translated as CASSPLAGSEIAKNIQYF.

The chain uses TRBV4-3 and TRBJ2-5; 8 bases fit TRBD2. V trimming: 0 bases; J trimming: 3 bases; junction bases outside the gene matches: 15. Germline lookup yields CDR1 LGHNA and CDR2 YSLEER. CDR3 size: 19 residues. CDR3 bases: TGCGCCAGCAGCCAAGATCTCCTTTCCCAGCGGGAGTTGGAAGAGACCCAGTACTTC. It yields the protein CASSQDLLSQRELEETQYF.

The rearrangement uses TRBV6-1 and TRBJ2-2; D is undetermined. V was shortened by 2 bases and J by 3 bases, with 7 bases between the two germline ends. CDR1 and CDR2 (germline): MNHNS, SASEGT. This CDR3 has 14 residues. CDR3 nucleotides: TGTGCCAGCAGTGAACTAAAATACACCGGGGAGCTGTTTTTT. Amino acids: CASSELKYTGELFF.

The chain carries TRBV28 and TRBJ2-7; 9 bases map to TRBD1. CDR3 length equals 15 residues. Unmatched junction bases numbered 9, after V lost 5 bases and J lost 4 bases. Germline V gene sequence: CDR1 MDHEN, CDR2 SYDVKM. The CDR3 spells CASSLSGTGRYEQYF. CDR3 DNA sequence: TGTGCCAGCAGTCTCTCCGGGACAGGGCGATACGAGCAGTACTTC. The full variable domain, completed using reference TRBV28 and TRBJ2-7, is DVKVTQSSRYLVKRTGEKVFLECVQDMDHENMFWYRQDPGLGLRLIYFSYDVKMKEKGDIPEGYSVSREKKERFSLILESASTNQTSMYLCASSLSGTGRYEQYFGPGTRLTVT.

The chain has TRBV7-9 and TRBJ2-5; 13 bases are a match to TRBD2. With 1 base clipped from V and 5 bases from J, the junction kept 13 bases outside the gene matches. Germline V gene sequence: CDR1 SEHNR, CDR2 FQNEAQ (reference sequence). CDR3 length: 19 amino acids. CDR3 sequence reads: CASSLGGQGLAGITETQYF. The CDR3 nucleotides read TGTGCCAGCAGCTTAGGGGGACAGGGACTAGCGGGGATCACCGAGACCCAGTACTTC.

The V and J genes are TRBV14 and TRBJ1-3; tentatively, D is TRBD1 (6 bases). The CDR3 is made up of 15 amino acids. CDR1 SGHDN and CDR2 FVKESK come from the germline V gene. The V gene lost 4 bases and the J gene lost 0 bases, with 10 bases spanning the gap. This CDR3 reads CASSLGQTSGNTIYF. The CDR3 region has the DNA TGTGCCAGCAGCCTTGGACAGACCTCTGGAAACACCATATATTTT. Based on the CDR3 plus reference TRBV14 and TRBJ1-3, the full variable domain is EAGVTQFPSHSVIEKGQTVTLRCDPISGHDNLYWYRRVMGKEIKFLLHFVKESKQDESGMPNNRFLAERTGGTYSTLKVQPAELEDSGVYFCASSLGQTSGNTIYFGEGSWLTVV.

Note on this clone: Within the sample, other DNA sequences also encode this same CDR3. The rearrangement uses TRBV27 and TRBJ1-1, with D maybe TRBD1 (6 bases). Germline CDR1 is MNHEY and CDR2 is SMNVEV (reference sequence). Trimming stripped 3 bases from V and 4 bases from J, with 9 bases between. This CDR3 region has 13 residues. The CDR3 nucleotides are TGTGCCAGCAGTTTGGGAGGGGGCACTGAAGCTTTCTTT. Translated, it gives CASSLGGGTEAFF.

The rearrangement joins TRBV7-2 to TRBJ2-7, with 7 bases identical to TRBD2. Germline V CDR1 and CDR2: SGHTA, FQGNSA. CDR3 length: 14 residues. V lost 5 bases to trimming and J lost 2 bases; unmatched junction nucleotides: 6. The CDR3 spells CASSQSGDAYEQYF. CDR3 sequence (DNA): TGTGCCAGCAGCCAGAGCGGGGACGCCTACGAGCAGTACTTC. Based on the CDR3 plus reference TRBV7-2 and TRBJ2-7, the full variable domain is GAGVSQSPSNKVTEKGKDVELRCDPISGHTALYWYRQSLGQGLEFLIYFQGNSAPDKSGLPSDRFSAERTGGSVSTLTIQRTQQEDSAVYLCASSQSGDAYEQYFGPGTRLTVT.

The chain is built from TRBV28 and TRBJ2-5; possibly TRBD1 for D (5 bases). Germline CDR1 is MDHEN and CDR2 is SYDVKM. The CDR3 is 18 residues long. V was cut by 5 bases and J by 2 bases, with 24 bases left in between. CDR3 in amino acids: CASSIALGAPRKQETQYF. CDR3 nucleotides: TGTGCCAGCAGTATAGCCTTAGGGGCCCCACGGAAGCAAGAGACCCAGTACTTC.

The rearrangement joins TRBV29-1 to TRBJ1-1; D uncertain. With 3 bases removed from V and 3 bases from J, the gap between germline ends came to 11 bases. This CDR3 spans 13 amino acids. Germline CDR1 SQVTM, CDR2 ANQGSEA. This CDR3 is CSVDRVSDTEAFF. The CDR3 DNA reads TGCAGCGTTGATCGGGTTAGCGACACTGAAGCTTTCTTT.

The genes are TRBV19 and TRBJ2-2, with 9 positions matching TRBD2. With 3 bases clipped from V and 4 bases from J, the junction kept 3 bases outside the gene matches. The germline V gene has CDR1 LNHDA and CDR2 SQIVND (reference sequence). CDR3 length equals 15 residues. The CDR3 spells CASSIWTSATGELFF. The CDR3 DNA sequence: TGTGCCAGTAGTATTTGGACTAGCGCCACCGGGGAGCTGTTTTTT. Drawing the rest from reference TRBV19 and TRBJ2-2, the complete variable domain is DGGITQSPKYLFRKEGQNVTLSCEQNLNHDAMYWYRQDPGQGLRLIYYSQIVNDFQKGDIAEGYSVSREKKESFPLTVTSAQKNPTAFYLCASSIWTSATGELFFGEGSRLTVL.

The J gene is TRBJ2-3, the V gene TRBV7-6, with 13 bases matching TRBD2. From germline, CDR1 is SGHVS and CDR2 FNYEAQ. J gave up 8 bases and V 2 bases, and 13 bases lay outside the gene matches. This CDR3 spans 18 amino acids. The CDR3 protein is CASSLLWSTSGREGTQYF. CDR3 in DNA: TGTGCCAGCAGCTTACTCTGGTCTACTAGCGGGAGGGAAGGTACGCAGTATTTT.

J is TRBJ1-5 and V is TRBV4-3; a weak D match, TRBD1 (5 bases). Germline loops: CDR1 LGHNA, CDR2 YSLEER. CDR3 length: 15 residues. The V gene lost 0 bases and the J gene lost 7 bases, with 13 bases spanning the gap. The CDR3 coding sequence is TGCGCCAGCAGCCAAGACAGGGAGAGTCGCCAGCCCCAGCATTTT. Encoded protein: CASSQDRESRQPQHF.

J is TRBJ1-1 and V is TRBV11-2, with a weak D call TRBD1 (6 bases). The CDR3 contains 17 residues. The germline V and J ends were trimmed by 0 bases and 0 bases, with 14 bases remaining between them. Germline V gene lookup returns CDR1 SGHAT and CDR2 FQNNGV. Written as DNA, the CDR3 is TGTGCCAGCAGCTTAGACGGGACACACCTCTTGAACACTGAAGCTTTCTTT. Protein product: CASSLDGTHLLNTEAFF.

This rearrangement joins TRBV7-9 to TRBJ2-7; TRBD2 matches at 8 bases. This CDR3 is built from 14 residues. Germline-derived CDR1 and CDR2 are SEHNR and FQNEAQ (reference sequence). After removal of 6 bases from V and 3 bases from J, the junction contained 7 bases not matched to a gene. CDR3 sequence reads: CASRPLAGGYEQYF. CDR3 DNA: TGTGCCAGCAGACCACTCGCGGGAGGCTACGAGCAGTACTTC.

The J gene is TRBJ1-5, the V gene TRBV18; 8 nucleotides match TRBD1. Trimming took 3 bases from V and 4 from J; bases not matched to a gene: 8. The germline gives CDR1 KGHSH, CDR2 LQKENI. CDR3 length: 16 amino acids. The CDR3: CASSPPDRAGNQPQHF. The CDR3 DNA reads TGTGCCAGCTCACCTCCGGACAGGGCGGGAAATCAGCCCCAGCATTTT.

This chain links TRBV5-6 with TRBJ2-3; possible D gene TRBD2, 6 bases. The CDR3 sequence is 16 residues long. Trimming removed 6 bases from V and 0 bases from J, with 17 bases in between. Germline CDR1 SGHDT, CDR2 YYEEEE. The CDR3 sequence is CASTQDYPSSTDTQYF. The CDR3 coding sequence is TGTGCCAGCACCCAGGACTACCCATCTAGCACAGATACGCAGTATTTT.

The chain uses TRBV13 and TRBJ2-7; 7 bases map to TRBD1. The CDR3 totals 13 residues. Germline CDR1 is PRHDT and CDR2 is FYEKMQ (reference sequence). The V segment lost 5 bases and the J segment 3 bases; nucleotides outside the gene matches: 4. The CDR3 region is CASSLDRSYEQYF. DNA of the CDR3: TGTGCCAGCAGCCTGGACAGGAGCTACGAGCAGTACTTC.

The chain combines TRBV19 with TRBJ2-1; 7 bases match TRBD1. Germline V CDR1 and CDR2: LNHDA, SQIVND (reference sequence). The CDR3 sequence is 14 residues long. After removal of 7 bases from V and 1 base from J, the junction contained 4 bases not matched to a gene. The CDR3 nucleotides read TGTGCCAGTACCGACAGGGTTTCCTACAATGAGCAGTTCTTC. It specifies CASTDRVSYNEQFF.

The chain couples TRBV6-1 to TRBJ2-2, with 7 bases aligning to TRBD2. Germline lookup yields CDR1 MNHNS and CDR2 SASEGT. The CDR3 runs to 15 residues. V lost 8 bases and J lost 4; bases outside the gene matches: 10. This chain's CDR3 is CASSVTSKATGELFF. CDR3 coding DNA: TGTGCCAGCTCCGTGACTAGCAAGGCCACCGGGGAGCTGTTTTTT.

The gene calls are TRBV9 and TRBJ2-7; tentatively, D is TRBD2 (5 bases). The ends were cut back, 3 bases at V and 5 bases at J, with 6 bases in the middle. Germline V gene lookup returns CDR1 SGDLS and CDR2 YYNGEE. CDR3 length: 11 amino acids. CDR3 coding DNA: TGTGCCAGCAGCGCCGGGAACGAGCAGTACTTC. It translates to CASSAGNEQYF.

This chain links TRBV2 with TRBJ2-7, with 10 positions matching TRBD2. Trimming removed 6 bases from V and 3 bases from J; junction bases left unmatched: 8. This CDR3 contains 15 residues. The germline V gene encodes CDR1 SNHLY and CDR2 FYNNEI. The CDR3 sequence is CASRGAGGPFYEQYF. In nucleotides, the CDR3 is TGTGCCAGCAGGGGAGCGGGAGGGCCTTTCTACGAGCAGTACTTC.

CDR3 region: CASSPQETYNEQFF. Written as DNA, the CDR3 is TGTGCCAGTAGTCCCCAGGAGACCTACAATGAGCAGTTCTTC. The V and J genes are TRBV19 and TRBJ2-1, with unresolved D. This CDR3 is 14 amino acids long. Germline CDR1 LNHDA, CDR2 SQIVND (reference sequence). The ends were cut back, 5 bases at V and 2 bases at J, with 10 bases in the middle.

Comments on this clone: This CDR3 is also generated by other DNA sequences in the sample. The gene calls are TRBV11-2 and TRBJ2-7, with 10 bases lining up with TRBD2. After removal of 2 bases from V and 2 bases from J, the junction contained 3 bases not matched to a gene. From germline, CDR1 is SGHAT and CDR2 FQNNGV. CDR3 size: 15 residues. CDR3 nucleotide sequence: TGTGCCAGCAGCTTATGGACTAGCGGAGCCTACGAGCAGTACTTC. Protein: CASSLWTSGAYEQYF.

This clone was seen a few times. This chain links TRBV18 with TRBJ1-3, with a tentative D call TRBD1 (5 bases). The CDR3 is made up of 12 amino acids. Trimming cost V 3 bases and J 8 bases, with 8 bases left between them. The germline V gene has CDR1 KGHSH and CDR2 LQKENI. CDR3 amino acids: CASSPTRDTIYF. The DNA for the CDR3 is TGTGCCAGCTCACCGACCAGGGACACCATATATTTT.